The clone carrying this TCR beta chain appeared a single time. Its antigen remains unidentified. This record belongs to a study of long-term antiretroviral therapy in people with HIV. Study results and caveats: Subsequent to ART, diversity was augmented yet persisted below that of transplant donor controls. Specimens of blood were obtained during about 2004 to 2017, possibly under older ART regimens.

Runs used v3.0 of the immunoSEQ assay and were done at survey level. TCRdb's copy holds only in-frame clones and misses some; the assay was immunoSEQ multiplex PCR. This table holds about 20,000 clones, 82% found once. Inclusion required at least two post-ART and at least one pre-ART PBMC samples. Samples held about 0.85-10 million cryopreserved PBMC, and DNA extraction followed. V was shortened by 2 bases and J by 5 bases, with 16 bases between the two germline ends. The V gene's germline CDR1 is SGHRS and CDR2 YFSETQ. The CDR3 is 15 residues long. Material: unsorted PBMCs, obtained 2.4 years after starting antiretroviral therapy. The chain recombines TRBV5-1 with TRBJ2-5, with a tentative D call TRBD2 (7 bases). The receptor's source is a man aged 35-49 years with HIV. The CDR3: CASSFAAGAGETQYF. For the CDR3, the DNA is TGCGCCAGCAGCTTCGCGGCGGGGGCGGGGGAGACCCAGTACTTC.